The text below deals with one TCR beta chain. The target antigen is unknown. The repertoire was sequenced with immunoSEQ multiplex PCR; TCRdb's copy has only in-frame clones and lacks some. The profile shows about 88,000 clones, about 94% of them singletons. This entry belongs to a study of graft-versus-host responses after intestinal transplantation. Study-wide context: Anti-thymocyte globulin served as induction for all recipients, who then took tacrolimus and steroids for two to three years.

The V and J ends lost 4 bases and 7 bases respectively, with 14 bases between them. Germline V gene lookup returns CDR1 LNHDA and CDR2 SQIVND (reference sequence). The CDR3 loop spans 14 amino acids. General study findings and limits: Levels of circulating GvH clones at their peak were associated with early post-transplant HvG declines. Graft-donor T cell macrochimerism coincided with high graft-versus-host to host-versus-graft clonal ratios in allografts. Researchers found GvH clones in recipient marrow, and some showed up first in ileum or blood.

This clonotype was obtained from a human donor who was the organ donor for an intestinal transplant. The source material was unstimulated CD4+ T cells sorted from spleen or lymph node cells, sampled before transplant. The V gene is TRBV19, the J gene TRBJ1-5, with D possibly being TRBD1 (5 bases). DNA for the CDR3: TGTGCCAGTAGTACCCCGACAGTTACCCAGCCCCAGCATTTT. Translating it yields CASSTPTVTQPQHF.